This passage covers 21 T cell receptor beta chains from one sample sequenced in a study of blood T cell repertoires in COVID-19. Assay used: immunoSEQ multiplex PCR; TCRdb lists only in-frame clones, some missing. Of 100,000 to 120,000 clones listed, over 60% were seen once; the top ten hold 3% to 4.5%. The sequenced sample consisted of peripheral blood. Receptors originate from a woman older than 75 with acute or convalescent COVID-19.

This rearrangement joins TRBV29-1 to TRBJ2-7, with TRBD1 matching over 7 bases. CDR1 and CDR2 (germline): SQVTM, ANQGSEA. After removal of 6 bases from V and 6 bases from J, the junction contained 14 bases not matched to a gene. The CDR3 is 14 residues long. The DNA of the CDR3 is TGCAGCGTGGCTGTAAGACAGGGTTATCGCGAGCAGTACTTC. Its translation is CSVAVRQGYREQYF.

This clone was seen only once. The chain links TRBV19 to TRBJ1-2, with TRBD1 matching over 7 bases. Looked up from germline, CDR1 is LNHDA and CDR2 is SQIVND (reference sequence). The J segment lost 4 bases and the V segment lost 5 bases, leaving 4 bases of the junction unmatched. The CDR3 sequence is 13 residues long. This CDR3 reads CASSRDSLYGYTF. The DNA of the CDR3 is TGTGCCAGTAGTCGGGACAGCCTCTATGGCTACACCTTC. Full variable domain (rest looked up from reference TRBV19 and TRBJ1-2): DGGITQSPKYLFRKEGQNVTLSCEQNLNHDAMYWYRQDPGQGLRLIYYSQIVNDFQKGDIAEGYSVSREKKESFPLTVTSAQKNPTAFYLCASSRDSLYGYTFGSGTRLTVV.

The J gene is TRBJ2-7, the V gene TRBV19; D remains ambiguous. The CDR3 runs to 13 residues. The germline gives CDR1 LNHDA, CDR2 SQIVND (reference sequence). Trimming removed 6 bases at V and 0 bases at J, with 9 bases between. The CDR3 reads CASSAGFSYEQYF. As DNA, the CDR3 is TGTGCCAGTAGCGCCGGGTTCTCCTACGAGCAGTACTTC.

This clone was seen a single time. This chain connects TRBV11-2 to TRBJ1-3, with unresolved D. With 1 base removed from V and 0 bases from J, the gap between germline ends came to 7 bases. This CDR3 is built from 15 residues. In germline, CDR1 is SGHAT, CDR2 FQNNGV. The CDR3, as DNA: TGTGCCAGCAGCTTAGGGGCCAACTCTGGAAACACCATATATTTT. Its protein is CASSLGANSGNTIYF. The full variable domain, in which reference TRBV11-2 and TRBJ1-3 provide the parts outside the CDR3, is EAGVAQSPRYKIIEKRQSVAFWCNPISGHATLYWYQQILGQGPKLLIQFQNNGVVDDSQLPKDRFSAERLKGVDSTLKIQPAKLEDSAVYLCASSLGANSGNTIYFGEGSWLTVV.

This clone was picked up one time. The chain couples TRBV5-1 to TRBJ2-3; the D gene is possibly TRBD2 (6 bases). V dropped 3 bases and J dropped 0 bases, with 8 bases sitting between them. This CDR3 is built from 14 residues. Germline lookup yields CDR1 SGHRS and CDR2 YFSETQ. In DNA form, the CDR3 reads TGCGCCAGCAGCTCGGGACTCAGCACAGATACGCAGTATTTT. It encodes CASSSGLSTDTQYF.

This chain links TRBV2 with TRBJ2-3; 10 bases match TRBD2. Losses at the gene ends were 9 bases for V and 10 bases for J; bases not matched to a gene: 7. Per the germline V gene, CDR1 is SNHLY and CDR2 is FYNNEI. The CDR3 spans 12 residues. CDR3 residues: CASGSGRSSQYF. The CDR3 bases are TGTGCCAGTGGTAGCGGGAGGTCTTCGCAGTATTTT.

This rearrangement joins TRBV3-1 (or the pseudogene TRBV3-2) to TRBJ1-6; no clear D gene. CDR3 length: 17 residues. In germline, CDR1 is LGHDT, CDR2 YNNKEL (reference sequence). V was shortened by 1 base and J by 8 bases, with 18 bases between the two germline ends. In nucleotides, the CDR3 is TGTGCCAGCAGCCAAGCCAAAAGCGGACGCGGAGATTCACCCCTCCACTTT. As protein: CASSQAKSGRGDSPLHF.

This chain uses TRBV9 with TRBJ1-2, with 7 bases lining up with TRBD1. CDR1 is SGDLS and CDR2 is YYNGEE in the germline V gene. Germline trimming cut 0 bases from V and 0 bases from J; bases unmatched to any gene: 2. This CDR3 is built from 15 residues. CDR3 nucleotides: TGTGCCAGCAGCGTAGACCAGGGGGCTAACTATGGCTACACCTTC. Translation: CASSVDQGANYGYTF.

The CDR3: CASGQALGDEQFF. Written as DNA, the CDR3 is TGTGCCAGCGGGCAGGCCCTAGGGGATGAGCAGTTCTTC. This rearrangement joins TRBV18 to TRBJ2-1; D is possibly TRBD1 (5 bases). This CDR3 comprises 13 residues. Trimming stripped 8 bases from V and 8 bases from J, with 16 bases between. Germline V CDR1 and CDR2: KGHSH, LQKENI.

The chain combines TRBV6-2 or TRBV6-3 with TRBJ2-3, with D perhaps matching TRBD1 (6 bases). The V end was cut by 0 bases, the J end by 6 bases, with 25 bases between. In germline, CDR1 is MNHEY, CDR2 SVGEGT. The CDR3 covers 19 residues. The CDR3 DNA reads TGTGCCAGCAGTTACTCGGACGTGGGGACACTTAATACCGCCGATACGCAGTATTTT. The encoded protein is CASSYSDVGTLNTADTQYF.

This chain links TRBV27 with TRBJ1-1; 10 positions match TRBD1. The CDR3 consists of 15 residues. The V and J ends lost 5 bases and 1 base, in that order; junction bases with no gene match: 4. The V gene's germline CDR1 is MNHEY and CDR2 SMNVEV (reference sequence). The CDR3 reads CASSPWDRGNTEAFF. The CDR3 DNA follows: TGTGCCAGCAGTCCTTGGGACAGGGGGAACACTGAAGCTTTCTTT.

In DNA form, the CDR3 reads TGTGCCAGCGGAAACAGGGTGAACACTGAAGCTTTCTTT. As protein: CASGNRVNTEAFF. This sequence joins TRBV6-5 and TRBJ1-1; possibly TRBD1 for D (6 bases). The CDR3 runs to 13 residues. V lost 8 bases and J 0 bases, leaving 10 bases between the germline ends. The germline gives CDR1 MNHEY, CDR2 SVGAGI.

A single count supports this clone. The rearrangement uses TRBV5-5 and TRBJ2-2; D remains ambiguous. The CDR3 sequence is 13 residues long. With 4 bases removed from V and 0 bases from J, the gap between germline ends came to 4 bases. Germline V CDR1 and CDR2: SGHKS, YYEKEE (reference sequence). The CDR3 spells CASSPANTGELFF. In nucleotides, the CDR3 is TGTGCCAGCAGCCCAGCGAACACCGGGGAGCTGTTTTTT.

This clone was seen repeatedly, ten times or more. J is TRBJ1-1 and V is TRBV28, with 12 nucleotides matching TRBD1. J was trimmed by 4 bases and V by 4 bases; bases with no gene match: 10. Germline-derived CDR1 and CDR2 are MDHEN and SYDVKM. This CDR3 is 17 amino acids long. DNA of the CDR3: TGTGCCAGCAGTTCCCGGGACAGGGGGCGCAGTGTCACTGAAGCTTTCTTT. This codes for CASSSRDRGRSVTEAFF.

The chain couples TRBV18 to TRBJ1-3, with a weak D call TRBD1 (6 bases). Germline loops: CDR1 KGHSH, CDR2 LQKENI. V gave up 6 bases and J gave up 3 bases, with 18 bases separating them. The CDR3 runs 16 residues. CDR3 DNA sequence: TGTGCCAGCTCCCGCCAATCGGGGGGGCTTGGAAACACCATATATTTT. Amino acid sequence: CASSRQSGGLGNTIYF.

This clone was counted a single time. The chain carries TRBV7-3 and TRBJ1-2, with a possible D match to TRBD1 (5 bases). This CDR3 has 14 amino acids. V was pared by 0 bases and J by 4 bases, with 9 bases between. Germline V lookup: CDR1 SGHTA, CDR2 FQGTGA. This chain's CDR3 is CASSLTEQGYGYTF. CDR3 in DNA: TGTGCCAGCAGCTTAACGGAGCAGGGCTATGGCTACACCTTC. Supplemented by reference TRBV7-3 and TRBJ1-2, the full variable domain reads GAGVSQTPSNKVTEKGKYVELRCDPISGHTALYWYRQSLGQGPEFLIYFQGTGAADDSGLPNDRFFAVRPEGSVSTLKIQRTERGDSAVYLCASSLTEQGYGYTFGSGTRLTVV.

This chain links TRBV5-1 with TRBJ2-7; the match to TRBD1 covers 7 bases. CDR3 size: 14 residues. Trimming removed 4 bases from V and 5 bases from J; junction bases left unmatched: 9. Germline V CDR1 and CDR2: SGHRS, YFSETQ. The CDR3 loop reads CASSPDRVYNEQYF. CDR3 sequence (DNA): TGCGCCAGCAGCCCCGACAGGGTCTACAACGAGCAGTACTTC.

The rearrangement links TRBV27 to TRBJ2-7, with a tentative D call TRBD1 (6 bases). V shed 3 bases and J shed 2 bases, with 11 bases lying between them. Germline V gene sequence: CDR1 MNHEY, CDR2 SMNVEV (reference sequence). There are 14 residues in the CDR3. The DNA of the CDR3 is TGTGCCAGCAGTTTTCAGCAGGGGCCCTACGAGCAGTACTTC. Its translation is CASSFQQGPYEQYF.

The V gene is TRBV2, the J gene TRBJ1-2, with D tentatively TRBD1 (6 bases). Trimming removed 5 bases from V and 6 bases from J, with 13 bases in between. Germline-derived CDR1 and CDR2 are SNHLY and FYNNEI. The length of the CDR3 is 13 residues. The CDR3 DNA follows: TGTGCCAGCAGTTCTCAGGGGATAGATGGCTACACCTTC. Protein sequence: CASSSQGIDGYTF.

The V gene is TRBV5-1, the J gene TRBJ1-6, with a possible D match to TRBD1 (5 bases). The CDR3 loop spans 20 amino acids. Between the trimmed V and J ends, which lost 1 base and 0 bases, there was a span of 20 bases. The germline gives CDR1 SGHRS, CDR2 YFSETQ. CDR3 DNA: TGCGCCAGCAGCTTGTTGTATGTGGGGCCCTCGAGCTCCTATAATTCACCCCTCCACTTT. Translated, it gives CASSLLYVGPSSSYNSPLHF. Variable domain in full (rest from reference TRBV5-1 and TRBJ1-6): KAGVTQTPRYLIKTRGQQVTLSCSPISGHRSVSWYQQTPGQGLQFLFEYFSETQRNKGNFPGRFSGRQFSNSRSEMNVSTLELGDSALYLCASSLLYVGPSSSYNSPLHFGNGTRLTVT.

The chain recombines TRBV30 with TRBJ1-2, with D uncertain. Germline V gene sequence: CDR1 GTSNPN, CDR2 SVGIG (reference sequence). This CDR3 spans 11 amino acids. The V and J ends lost 8 bases and 4 bases respectively, with 11 bases between them. In nucleotides, the CDR3 is TGTGCCCTTAGTCCGCTCTATGGCTACACCTTC. Encoded protein: CALSPLYGYTF. Based on the CDR3 plus reference TRBV30 and TRBJ1-2, the full variable domain is SQTIHQWPATLVQPVGSPLSLECTVEGTSNPNLYWYRQAAGRGLQLLFYSVGIGQISSEVPQNLSASRPQDRQFILSSKKLLLSDSGFYLCALSPLYGYTFGSGTRLTVV.